This entry is about one T cell receptor beta chain. The V and J ends lost 4 bases and 6 bases respectively, with 13 bases between them. The germline CDR1 and CDR2 sequences are LNHDA and SQIVND (reference sequence). This CDR3 region has 14 residues. This sample is part of a study of blood T cell repertoires in COVID-19. For the study at large: Specimens from acute and convalescent COVID-19 originated in the United States, Italy and Spain. Sources were T cells, B-cell-depleted T cells, or PBMCs; the material itself was cDNA or gDNA.

Produced via immunoSEQ multiplex PCR; TCRdb's table is partial and in-frame only. The table records more than 45,000 clones, 80% to 90% of them present only once. V usage is TRBV19 and J usage is TRBJ1-5, with D maybe TRBD1 (6 bases). The clonotype comes from a man aged 55 to 70 with acute or convalescent COVID-19. Sequenced input: peripheral blood. CDR3: CASSKVSGVQPQHF. The CDR3 nucleotides read TGTGCCAGTAGTAAGGTCTCAGGGGTTCAGCCCCAGCATTTT.